This T cell receptor (beta chain) derives from a study of spatial heterogeneity in lung cancer. Study-wide background: Alpha-chain sequences were consistently detected in smaller numbers than beta-chain sequences.

Comments on this clonotype: Its antigen is still unknown.

Overall study results and limits: Resection saw ubiquitous expanded tumor TCRs appear in blood more than follow-up did.

TCRdb reprocessed the 5' RACE reads via MiXCR and lists one record per CDR3 protein. Of about 44,000 distinct CDR3 sequences listed, roughly 13% were seen once; the top ten hold around three fifths. This CDR3 spans 15 amino acids. Germline CDR1 is DFQATT and CDR2 is SNEGSKA (reference sequence). The junction had 9 bases not matched to a gene; V was cut back by 5 bases and J by 2 bases. Time point specified: sample taken at primary tumor resection. Patients with untreated early-stage non-small cell lung cancer, numbering around 72, were the donors. Whole RNA from tumor, nontumor lung or frozen PBMC was sequenced unsorted.

The rearrangement joins TRBV20-1 to TRBJ2-5; TRBD1 agrees at 9 bases. The sequence came from a male donor with early-stage non-small cell lung cancer. The sequencing used PBMCs, collected at surgery. CDR3 sequence reads: CSAPTGGRLQETQYF. The CDR3 coding sequence is TGCAGTGCTCCGACAGGGGGTCGCCTTCAAGAGACCCAGTACTTC.